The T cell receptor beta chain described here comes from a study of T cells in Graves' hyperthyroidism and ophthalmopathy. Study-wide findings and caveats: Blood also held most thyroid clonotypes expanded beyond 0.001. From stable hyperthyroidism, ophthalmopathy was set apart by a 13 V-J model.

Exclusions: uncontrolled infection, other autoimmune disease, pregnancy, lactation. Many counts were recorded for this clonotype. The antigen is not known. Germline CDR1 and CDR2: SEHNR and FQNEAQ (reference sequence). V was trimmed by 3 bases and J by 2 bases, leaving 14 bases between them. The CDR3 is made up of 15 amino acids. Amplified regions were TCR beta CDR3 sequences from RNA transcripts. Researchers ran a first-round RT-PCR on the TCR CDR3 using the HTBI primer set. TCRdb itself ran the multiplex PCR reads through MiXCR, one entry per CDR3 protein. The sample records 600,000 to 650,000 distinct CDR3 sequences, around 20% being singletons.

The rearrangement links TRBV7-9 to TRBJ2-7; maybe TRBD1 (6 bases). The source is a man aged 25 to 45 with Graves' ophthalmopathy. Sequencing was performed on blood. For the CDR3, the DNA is TGTGCCAGCAGCTTCGATCCGACAGGCACCTACGAGCAGTACTTC. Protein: CASSFDPTGTYEQYF.